Listed below are T cell receptor beta chains from one sample, sequenced in a study of cytotoxic CD8 clonotypes in ibrutinib-treated CLL. The repertoire was sequenced with immunoSEQ multiplex PCR; TCRdb's copy has only in-frame clones and lacks some. The data hold about 76,000 clones, with approximately 87% observed a single time. The sample consisted of PBMCs, taken after 24 months of ibrutinib treatment. All receptors come from a human donor with chronic lymphocytic leukemia. CDR3s include the opening cysteine and the closing phenylalanine or tryptophan. The order of the fields is CDR3 protein, CDR3 DNA, D gene, V gene, J gene, clone size. A D gene is named only where the DNA matches it firmly. Expanded clones get a size class; other rows say once, few or many, or leave the size out.

CDR3aa: CAGRDREDGGYTF
CDR3nt: TGTGCCGGCCGGGACAGGGAAGATGGTGGCTACACCTTC
d_gene: TRBD1
v_gene: TRBV19
j_gene: TRBJ1-2
abundance: .

CDR3aa: CAWSLGSGYTYEQYF
CDR3nt: TGTGCCTGGAGCCTCGGGTCAGGGTACACCTACGAGCAGTACTTC
d_gene: .
v_gene: TRBV30
j_gene: TRBJ2-7
abundance: .

CDR3aa: CASSQAYGYTF
CDR3nt: TGCGCCAGCAGCCAAGCGTACGGCTACACCTTC
d_gene: .
v_gene: TRBV4-3
j_gene: TRBJ1-2
abundance: .

CDR3aa: CASSLATGAPQYF
CDR3nt: TGTGCCAGCAGCTTAGCGACAGGGGCTCCGCAGTATTTT
d_gene: TRBD1
v_gene: TRBV7-7
j_gene: TRBJ2-3
abundance: .

CDR3aa: CATTEGFGHTEAFF
CDR3nt: TGTGCCACCACAGAAGGGTTCGGGCACACTGAAGCTTTCTTT
d_gene: .
v_gene: TRBV6-5
j_gene: TRBJ1-1
abundance: .

CDR3aa: CASSKQEYNEQFF
CDR3nt: TGTGCCAGCAGCAAACAGGAGTACAATGAGCAGTTCTTC
d_gene: .
v_gene: TRBV2
j_gene: TRBJ2-1
abundance: .

CDR3aa: CASSFNPPYEQYF
CDR3nt: TGTGCCAGCAGTTTTAATCCGCCATACGAGCAGTACTTC
d_gene: .
v_gene: TRBV28
j_gene: TRBJ2-7
abundance: .

CDR3aa: CASSPGQGWGYTF
CDR3nt: TGTGCCAGCAGCCCGGGACAGGGTTGGGGCTACACCTTC
d_gene: TRBD1
v_gene: TRBV7-6
j_gene: TRBJ1-2
abundance: .

CDR3aa: CASRGQSHVQPQHF
CDR3nt: TGTGCCAGCAGAGGGCAGAGCCACGTGCAGCCCCAGCATTTT
d_gene: .
v_gene: TRBV6-6
j_gene: TRBJ1-5
abundance: .

CDR3aa: CASSSIDSGYEQFF
CDR3nt: TGTGCCAGCAGTTCAATAGATAGCGGGTATGAGCAGTTCTTC
d_gene: TRBD2
v_gene: TRBV27
j_gene: TRBJ2-1
abundance: once

CDR3aa: CASSTTGISSYEQYF
CDR3nt: TGTGCCAGCAGTACAACAGGGATTTCCTCCTACGAGCAGTACTTC
d_gene: .
v_gene: TRBV27
j_gene: TRBJ2-7
abundance: .

CDR3aa: CASQRRGYGNTIYF
CDR3nt: TGTGCCAGCCAAAGGAGGGGCTATGGAAACACCATATATTTT
d_gene: .
v_gene: TRBV28
j_gene: TRBJ1-3
abundance: .

CDR3aa: CASSNKQGPFYEQYF
CDR3nt: TGTGCCAGCAGCAACAAACAGGGTCCATTCTACGAGCAGTACTTC
d_gene: .
v_gene: TRBV21-1
j_gene: TRBJ2-7
abundance: few

CDR3aa: CASSLTTGTGGGELFF
CDR3nt: TGTGCCAGCAGCTTAACAACCGGGACGGGCGGCGGGGAGCTGTTTTTT
d_gene: .
v_gene: TRBV7-3
j_gene: TRBJ2-2
abundance: .

CDR3aa: CASSPRVGLGANYGYTF
CDR3nt: TGTGCCAGCAGCCCCCGGGTGGGTTTGGGAGCTAACTATGGCTACACCTTC
d_gene: .
v_gene: TRBV7-2
j_gene: TRBJ1-2
abundance: .

CDR3aa: CASSILGAGEIREQYF
CDR3nt: TGTGCCAGCAGCATCCTCGGGGCGGGAGAGATCCGCGAGCAGTACTTC
d_gene: .
v_gene: TRBV21-1
j_gene: TRBJ2-7
abundance: .

CDR3aa: CASSRTAGATNEKLFF
CDR3nt: TGCGCCAGCAGCCGCACCGCAGGGGCAACTAATGAAAAACTGTTTTTT
d_gene: .
v_gene: TRBV4-1
j_gene: TRBJ1-4
abundance: .

CDR3aa: CASSRLAGGPGADTQYF
CDR3nt: TGTGCCAGCAGCCGACTAGCGGGAGGGCCGGGGGCAGATACGCAGTATTTT
d_gene: TRBD2
v_gene: TRBV27
j_gene: TRBJ2-3
abundance: .

CDR3aa: CAISVAGNTGELFF
CDR3nt: TGTGCCATCAGTGTAGCGGGAAACACCGGGGAGCTGTTTTTT
d_gene: TRBD2
v_gene: TRBV10-3
j_gene: TRBJ2-2
abundance: once

CDR3aa: CASSLVGAGEDEQYF
CDR3nt: TGCGCCAGCAGCTTGGTAGGTGCGGGAGAAGACGAGCAGTACTTC
d_gene: TRBD2
v_gene: TRBV5-1
j_gene: TRBJ2-7
abundance: .

CDR3aa: CASSLGQSGNTIYF
CDR3nt: TGTGCCAGCAGCTTGGGACAGTCTGGAAACACCATATATTTT
d_gene: .
v_gene: TRBV5-6
j_gene: TRBJ1-3
abundance: few

CDR3aa: CASSQREGGTDTQYF
CDR3nt: TGTGCCAGCTCACAACGGGAGGGTGGCACAGATACGCAGTATTTT
d_gene: TRBD2
v_gene: TRBV18
j_gene: TRBJ2-3
abundance: .

CDR3aa: CASSWPGQGNTEAFF
CDR3nt: TGTGCCAGTAGTTGGCCGGGACAGGGAAACACTGAAGCTTTCTTT
d_gene: TRBD1
v_gene: TRBV19
j_gene: TRBJ1-1
abundance: many

CDR3aa: CASSLTTGNYGYTF
CDR3nt: TGTGCCAGCAGCTTAACGACAGGGAACTATGGCTACACCTTC
d_gene: TRBD1
v_gene: TRBV11-2
j_gene: TRBJ1-2
abundance: .

CDR3aa: CASSLGTSGSTDTQYF
CDR3nt: TGCGCCAGCAGCCTGGGGACTAGCGGGAGCACAGATACGCAGTATTTT
d_gene: TRBD2
v_gene: TRBV4-1
j_gene: TRBJ2-3
abundance: .

CDR3aa: CASSPSLAGGDEQYF
CDR3nt: TGTGCCAGCTCACCGTCACTAGCGGGAGGCGACGAGCAGTACTTC
d_gene: TRBD2
v_gene: TRBV18
j_gene: TRBJ2-7
abundance: .

CDR3aa: CASTGGYGYTF
CDR3nt: TGTGCCAGCACAGGCGGCTATGGCTACACCTTC
d_gene: .
v_gene: TRBV6-5
j_gene: TRBJ1-2
abundance: .

CDR3aa: CASSLVTGVNTEAFF
CDR3nt: TGTGCCAGCAGCTTAGTTACAGGGGTGAACACTGAAGCTTTCTTT
d_gene: TRBD1
v_gene: TRBV7-9
j_gene: TRBJ1-1
abundance: .

CDR3aa: CARPRTGLSYEQYF
CDR3nt: TGTGCCAGACCTAGGACAGGTCTCTCCTACGAGCAGTACTTC
d_gene: TRBD1
v_gene: TRBV27
j_gene: TRBJ2-7
abundance: few

CDR3aa: CASSYRTGGWQYF
CDR3nt: TGTGCCAGCAGTTACCGGACAGGGGGTTGGCAGTACTTC
d_gene: TRBD1
v_gene: TRBV28
j_gene: TRBJ2-7
abundance: few

CDR3aa: CASSLRGLAGGLGTGELFF
CDR3nt: TGTGCCAGCAGCCTACGGGGACTAGCGGGAGGGCTTGGTACCGGGGAGCTGTTTTTT
d_gene: TRBD2
v_gene: TRBV7-8
j_gene: TRBJ2-2
abundance: .